The clone carrying this T cell receptor beta chain was observed a handful of times. The entry originates in a study of T-cell memory formation after mild COVID-19. Study overall: The study found TCR clusters largely donor specific.

Germline V lookup: CDR1 MNHEY, CDR2 SVGAGI. The CDR3 has 14 residues. J lost 2 bases, V lost 6 bases, and 5 bases had no gene match. UMIs and sample barcodes were carried by the TCR alpha and TCR beta cDNA libraries that 5'RACE produced using constant-segment primers. Each CDR3 protein gets one entry after TCRdb re-called the 5' RACE reads with MiXCR. The table lists approximately 450,000 distinct CDR3 sequences, around a sixth of them singletons, with about 12% in the top ten. Sequenced material: PBMCs or a T cell subset sorted from them (not recorded which). V is TRBV6-5 and J is TRBJ2-5, with 8 bases aligning to TRBD2. The receptor's source is an adult woman who had mild COVID-19 (a few samples of this study predate the infection). Cell type and time point are not known. CDR3 coding DNA: TGTGCCAGCAGGCAGTTAGCGGGGCAAGAGACCCAGTACTTC. The encoded protein is CASRQLAGQETQYF.